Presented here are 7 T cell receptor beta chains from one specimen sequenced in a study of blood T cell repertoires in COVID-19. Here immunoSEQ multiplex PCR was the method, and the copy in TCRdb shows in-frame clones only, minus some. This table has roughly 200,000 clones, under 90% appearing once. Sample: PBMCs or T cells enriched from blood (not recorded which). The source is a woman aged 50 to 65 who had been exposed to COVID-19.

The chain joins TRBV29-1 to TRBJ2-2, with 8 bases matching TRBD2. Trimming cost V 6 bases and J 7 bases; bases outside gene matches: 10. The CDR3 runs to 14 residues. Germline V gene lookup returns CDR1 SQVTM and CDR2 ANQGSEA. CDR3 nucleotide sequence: TGCAGCGTCCCTCGGGGGGGCCGAGTCGGGGAGCTGTTTTTT. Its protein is CSVPRGGRVGELFF.

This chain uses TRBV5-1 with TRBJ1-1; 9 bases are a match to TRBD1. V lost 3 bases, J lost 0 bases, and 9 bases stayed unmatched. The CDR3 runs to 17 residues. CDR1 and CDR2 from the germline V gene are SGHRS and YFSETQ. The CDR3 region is CASSSPGQGTLNTEAFF. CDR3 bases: TGCGCCAGCAGCTCCCCCGGACAGGGGACCCTGAACACTGAAGCTTTCTTT.

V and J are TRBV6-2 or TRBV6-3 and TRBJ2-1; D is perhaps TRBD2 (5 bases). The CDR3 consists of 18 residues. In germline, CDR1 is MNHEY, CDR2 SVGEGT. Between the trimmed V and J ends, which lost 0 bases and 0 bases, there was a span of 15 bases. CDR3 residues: CASSYSMGRGSSYNEQFF. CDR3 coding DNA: TGTGCCAGCAGTTACTCGATGGGTCGGGGAAGCTCCTACAATGAGCAGTTCTTC.

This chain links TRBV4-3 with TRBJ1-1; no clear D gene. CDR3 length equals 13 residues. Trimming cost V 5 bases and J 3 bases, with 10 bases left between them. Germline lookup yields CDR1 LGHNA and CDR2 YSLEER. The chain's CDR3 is CASSGGPDTEAFF. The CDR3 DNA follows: TGCGCCAGCAGCGGAGGACCGGACACTGAAGCTTTCTTT.

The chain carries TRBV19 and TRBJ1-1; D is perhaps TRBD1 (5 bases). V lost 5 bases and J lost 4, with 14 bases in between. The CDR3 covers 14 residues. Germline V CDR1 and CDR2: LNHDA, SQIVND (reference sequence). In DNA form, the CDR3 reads TGTGCCAGTAGTCCCTTTGGGGCCACCACTGAAGCTTTCTTT. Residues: CASSPFGATTEAFF.

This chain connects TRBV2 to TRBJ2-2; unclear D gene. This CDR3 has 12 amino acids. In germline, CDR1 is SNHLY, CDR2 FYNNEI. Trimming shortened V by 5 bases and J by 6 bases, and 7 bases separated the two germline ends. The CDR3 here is CASSYPSGELFF. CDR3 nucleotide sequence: TGTGCCAGCAGTTATCCGTCCGGGGAGCTGTTTTTT.

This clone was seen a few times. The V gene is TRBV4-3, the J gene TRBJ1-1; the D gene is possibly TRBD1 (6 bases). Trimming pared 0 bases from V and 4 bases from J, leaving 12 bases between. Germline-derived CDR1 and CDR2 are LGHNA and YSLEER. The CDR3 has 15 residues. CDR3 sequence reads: CASSQEGGFGTEAFF. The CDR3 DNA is TGCGCCAGCAGCCAAGAAGGGGGATTTGGCACTGAAGCTTTCTTT.